The sequence of this TCR beta chain was determined in a study of Ad26.COV2.S vaccination and SARS-CoV-2 variants (dated by TCRdb to the early 2020s). About the investigation overall: Donors in the vaccine arm were drawn from COV1001, a multicentre, randomized, double-blind, placebo-controlled phase I-IIa trial testing Ad26.COV2.S in healthy adults. The TCR-sequenced set comprised about 32 samples: around 20 Ad26.COV2.S vaccine recipients, 5 placebo recipients and 8 SARS-CoV-2 convalescent individuals. Dosing of Ad26.COV2.S was intramuscular, at either 5x10^10 or 1x10^11 viral particles, delivered as one shot or as two shots spaced 56 days apart. Trial participants were randomized into five groups of five, in which low-dose or high-dose Ad26.COV2.S was given once or twice, or placebo was given on both occasions. TCRbeta repertoire sequencing served as the tool for gauging how specific and how broad the SARS-CoV-2-reactive T cell receptors were following Ad26.COV2.S vaccination. Investigators remained blinded to trial group allocation during experiments and outcome assessment. The investigation overall reported the following: After vaccination, substantial breadth of spike-specific CD8+ and CD4+ T cell responses was reported. Higher spike-specific TCR breadth was observed in Ad26.COV2.S recipients than in placebo recipients (P = 0.0014). The study was not powered for comparison of responses between vaccine doses or regimens. According to the authors, total T cell responses may have been underestimated by the TCR breadth and depth analyses. Vaccine and placebo recipients had comparable non-spike TCR breadth, which fits with the vaccine containing only spike.

The immunoSEQ Assay was the method used to sequence TCRbeta CDR3 regions. After extraction, genomic DNA underwent amplification by bias-controlled multiplex PCR, followed by high-throughput sequencing. As for the authors' bioinformatics: To quantify the absolute abundance of every unique TCRbeta CDR3 region, sequences were collapsed and filtered. T cell fraction was estimated by normalization of TCRbeta template counts to usable DNA, with usable DNA being measured through amplification of reference genes present in all nucleated cells. Repertoire TCRs were annotated as SARS-CoV-2-specific by exact matching of V gene, CDR3 amino acid sequence and J gene to a known reactive TCR set. MIRA supplied the reference SARS-CoV-2 TCR set, which was filtered for enrichment in COVID-19-positive ImmuneCODE repertoires so that public or cross-reactive TCRs were removed. Based on the MIRA antigens, annotated TCRs were further analysed at the level of specific ORF or position within ORF. Breadth was defined as the number of annotated unique rearrangements divided by the total number of unique productive rearrangements, and depth was defined as the summed frequency of the annotated unique rearrangements. Group comparisons of TCR breadth used two-sided Wilcoxon rank-sum tests. This immuneACCESS table, as held by TCRdb, lists in-frame sequences with V and J called but not all clones. Of the missing ones, under half trace to an unresolved V gene in checked studies; the others have no known cause. That table furnishes V, J and clone size, whereas the DNA furnished D and trimming. This sample gives 320,000 or so clones in total; roughly nine tenths of them show up just once. The top ten hold 5.5% of the sample.

Per the germline V gene, SGHTA is the CDR1 and FQGNSA is the CDR2. The CDR3 sequence holds 18 residues, the cysteine and phenylalanine included. Solely the CDR3 DNA is kept, with 54 bases framed from the first base. The germline V and J ends show losses of 5 bases and 5 bases respectively, and no gene match explains 15 bases of the junction. The treatment or condition label of this sample denotes: around 19 received Ad26.COV2.S at low or high dose, single or two shots; roughly five received placebo; per-sample allocation not given. For vaccine and placebo recipients, repertoires were sequenced using samples collected on day 63 after the first injection. In Cohort 1b, about 27 adults aged 18-55 years were enrolled at a single site in Boston, USA, between 29 July and 7 August 2020. Ad26.COV2.S was a replication-incompetent adenovirus type 26 vector that expressed a prefusion-stabilized SARS-CoV-2 spike protein derived from the original Wuhan strain.

For this clone: This clone's antigen is unknown. The input lacks base qualities; no much larger clone sits a single base away.

The sequences come from peripheral blood, collected in a trial of Ad26.COV2.S vaccine versus placebo. The TCR was taken from a person aged 18-65 years who received the Ad26.COV2.S COVID-19 vaccine or a placebo. The sequence is built from TRBV7-2 and TRBJ2-5; TRBD2 agrees with 12 junctional bases. The CDR3 here reads CASSPEVLAGGQAETQYF. In nucleotide form, the sequence is TGTGCCAGCAGCCCGGAGGTACTAGCGGGGGGCCAGGCGGAGACCCAGTACTTC.